This record concerns one TCR beta chain sequence. The target of this receptor is not known. No clone much larger than this one lies a single base away; base qualities are absent. To prepare the library, the immunoSEQ multiplex PCR assay was applied. TCRdb obtained this table from immuneACCESS and retained in-frame rearrangements with V and J assigned. These tables miss some clones; where compared with another copy, unresolved V genes account for less than half of the shortfall, and the remainder is unexplained. A total of over 75,000 clones appear in this sample, 83% of them only once. The top ten clones comprise roughly 0.84% of the sample. These data belong to a study of radiotherapy plus CTLA-4 blockade in lung cancer (dated by TCRdb to 2016 to 2019). Background on the whole study: Among the enrolled patients, around 19% had an objective response, and 31% reached disease control.

What the research found in general, with its limitations: The strongest predictors of response were reported to be early dynamic shifts in blood T cell clones along with a rise in serum interferon-beta following radiation. After treatment with radiotherapy and ipilimumab, TCR clones that came from tumors expanded in the peripheral blood.

CDR1 SGHVS and CDR2 FNYEAQ were looked up in the germline V gene. Trimming accounts for 1 base at V and 2 bases at J, while the number of junction bases matched to no gene is 13. CDR3 length: 21 amino acids, cysteine to phenylalanine. Of the read, only the CDR3 DNA is kept; its 63 bases are in frame from base 1. The study evaluated CTLA-4 blockade (ipilimumab) given together with focal radiation therapy in patients who had chemo-refractory metastatic non-small-cell lung cancer. This clonotype originated in a human donor with non-small cell lung cancer who had stable disease on radiotherapy plus ipilimumab. The rearrangement joined TRBV7-6 to TRBJ2-3; 15 nucleotides in the junction match TRBD2. The sequenced sample was peripheral blood, obtained from a patient treated with radiotherapy plus ipilimumab. CDR3 loop: CASSLDAPGLAGGPSTDTQYF. The DNA sequence is as follows: TGTGCCAGCAGCTTAGATGCCCCCGGACTAGCGGGAGGGCCATCCACAGATACGCAGTATTTT.